The 5 T cell receptor beta chains reported below all come from one sample, sequenced in a study of cytomegalovirus exposure and HLA in healthy donors. PCR employed 60 Vbeta and 13 Jbeta primers. Measured with immunoSEQ multiplex PCR; TCRdb has only the in-frame clones, and not every one. Here the sample spans a few hundred thousand clones, around two thirds being singletons. Sequenced input: PBMCs. These receptors all stem from a female donor in good health and CMV-seronegative.

This clone came up a few times. This chain connects TRBV27 to TRBJ1-4; the D gene is possibly TRBD1 (6 bases). The CDR3 is made up of 14 amino acids. Trimming shortened V by 5 bases and J by 8 bases, and 15 bases separated the two germline ends. Germline CDR1 reads MNHEY; CDR2 reads SMNVEV (reference sequence). CDR3 region: CASSGSGVGEKLFF. The CDR3, as DNA: TGTGCCAGCAGTGGATCAGGGGTAGGGGAAAAACTGTTTTTT.

This clone was seen once. The V gene is TRBV25-1, the J gene TRBJ2-1, with 9 bases matching TRBD2. Germline lookup yields CDR1 MGHDK and CDR2 SYGVNS. This CDR3 has 14 amino acids. After removal of 7 bases from V and 7 bases from J, the junction contained 8 bases not matched to a gene. In nucleotides, the CDR3 is TGTGCCAGCACGCTAGCGGGATCAGTAAATGAGCAGTTCTTC. Its protein is CASTLAGSVNEQFF.

This chain joins TRBV4-1 and TRBJ2-7; 13 bases agree with TRBD2. Germline V gene lookup returns CDR1 MGHRA and CDR2 YSYEKL. Unmatched junction bases numbered 6, after V lost 4 bases and J lost 3 bases. The CDR3 sequence is 16 residues long. In nucleotides, the CDR3 is TGCGCCAGCAGCCCCGGGACTAGCGGGACCCACTACGAGCAGTACTTC. Translation: CASSPGTSGTHYEQYF.

The chain uses TRBV6-1 and TRBJ2-1; D not resolved. V lost 6 bases to trimming and J lost 3 bases, with 9 bases between them. The germline CDR1 and CDR2 sequences are MNHNS and SASEGT. CDR3 size: 13 residues. The CDR3 sequence: CASRLTHYNEQFF. The CDR3 coding sequence is TGTGCCAGCAGACTGACTCACTACAATGAGCAGTTCTTC.

On this clone itself: The junction shows a germline mismatch at one end, possibly a read error. The chain combines TRBV11-2 with TRBJ1-4; 7 bases match TRBD1. The CDR3 covers 16 residues. CDR1 and CDR2 from the germline V gene are SGHAT and FQNNGV. DNA of the CDR3: TGTGCCAGCAGCTTAGTGACAGGGAGTCCGGAAGGAAAACTGCTTTTT. This translates into CASSLVTGSPEGKLLF.